This T cell receptor beta chain was obtained from a study of T cells expressing NK-cell markers. Study background: HCMV serostatus: most of the eight sequenced donors positive, one negative. Study-wide findings and caveats: As a fraction of CD8+ T cells, dominant NKG2C+ clonotypes reached roughly 1.0-7.0% in six donors. Similarly, these clonotypes led the CD3+CD56-NKG2C+ fraction as well in a few donors. Whether expanded NKG2C+ T cell clones recognized HCMV stayed uncertain.

CDR3 length: 14 amino acids. Germline V gene sequence: CDR1 SNHLY, CDR2 FYNNEI. A word on this clonotype: What it binds is unknown.

TCRdb reanalyzed the 5' RACE reads, giving one entry per CDR3 protein sequence and no DNA. Its clone listing holds under 500,000 distinct CDR3 sequences. Material: blood T cells: a sorted CD56 or NKG2C T cell subset, CD4+ or CD8+ T cells, or bulk PBMC T cells (not recorded which). The clonotype comes from a woman aged 18-70 years in good health. The chain is built from TRBV2 and TRBJ2-7. The CDR3 protein is CASSENPDFYEQYF.